This section outlines one T cell receptor beta chain sequence together with its context. Its antigen is still unknown. Sequencing was performed with immunoSEQ multiplex PCR; in TCRdb, only in-frame clones are kept and a portion is missing. The sample gives 65,000 to 90,000 clones, roughly 80% of which show up once; 2.1% is in the top ten. This sample was taken from a study of glioma-infiltrating T cells after dendritic cell vaccination. Study background: Autologous tumor lysate was loaded overnight onto monocyte-derived dendritic cells grown less than 8 days with IL-4 and GM-CSF. Findings of the study overall: Few patients contributed both blood and tumor specimens.

The CDR3 extends over 15 amino acids. CDR1 is SGHTA, CDR2 FQGNSA, per germline. J lost 4 bases, V lost 5 bases, and 6 bases had no gene match. The sequences come from blood, collected before dendritic cell vaccination. The chain joins TRBV7-2 to TRBJ2-2; 8 bases align to TRBD2. The origin of this receptor is a human donor with glioblastoma. CDR3 DNA sequence: TGTGCCAGCAGCCGGGGGGGACCTACCACCGGGGAGCTGTTTTTT. Translated, it gives CASSRGGPTTGELFF.